These 18 T cell receptor beta chains were all obtained from the same sample, sequenced in a study of cytomegalovirus exposure and HLA in healthy donors. Data came from immunoSEQ multiplex PCR; TCRdb stores just in-frame clones and leaves some out. Of roughly 43,000 clones detected, 80% to 95% appear once; the ten largest clones hold roughly 2.1%. The sample taken for sequencing was PBMCs. The origin of the receptors is a woman aged 18-29 years in good health and CMV-seronegative.

This sequence joins TRBV19 and TRBJ2-1; 7 bases line up with TRBD1. V lost 6 bases to trimming and J lost 7 bases; unmatched junction nucleotides: 9. CDR3 length: 14 residues. CDR1 and CDR2 from the germline V gene are LNHDA and SQIVND (reference sequence). The CDR3: CASSYRGYLNEQFF. The CDR3 DNA reads TGTGCCAGTAGCTACAGGGGCTACTTGAATGAGCAGTTCTTC.

The chain recombines TRBV9 with TRBJ2-7, with TRBD1 identical over 8 bases. The J segment lost 4 bases and the V segment lost 4 bases, leaving 4 bases of the junction unmatched. This CDR3 has 13 amino acids. CDR1 is SGDLS, CDR2 YYNGEE, per germline. CDR3 bases: TGTGCCAGCAGCCCCAGGGGGCTGTACGAGCAGTACTTC. Residues: CASSPRGLYEQYF.

This rearrangement joins TRBV19 to TRBJ1-1; 8 nucleotides agree with TRBD1. Germline CDR1 is LNHDA and CDR2 is SQIVND (reference sequence). V lost 5 bases and J lost 3; bases outside the gene matches: 5. This CDR3 is 14 amino acids long. The CDR3, as DNA: TGTGCCAGTAGTTCTCGACAGGGGTACACTGAAGCTTTCTTT. It codes for CASSSRQGYTEAFF.

The rearrangement links TRBV7-2 to TRBJ1-4; D is possibly TRBD1 (6 bases). This CDR3 comprises 15 residues. Trimming took 0 bases from V and 7 from J, leaving 12 bases between them. CDR1 and CDR2 (germline): SGHTA, FQGNSA. The CDR3 DNA is TGTGCCAGCAGCTTAGCGGGGGCGCTTGCTGAAAAACTGTTTTTT. Protein: CASSLAGALAEKLFF.

The chain has TRBV19 and TRBJ1-1; 7 nucleotides agree with TRBD1. After removal of 5 bases from V and 3 bases from J, the junction contained 9 bases not matched to a gene. Germline CDR1 LNHDA, CDR2 SQIVND (reference sequence). This CDR3 spans 15 amino acids. In DNA, the CDR3 is TGTGCCAGTAGTGATTCCCCAACAGGGGACACTGAAGCTTTCTTT. Protein sequence: CASSDSPTGDTEAFF.

This clone was observed a few times. The rearrangement links TRBV18 to TRBJ2-7; D is possibly TRBD1 (6 bases). Deletions cut 5 bases from V and 6 bases from J, with 14 bases between. Germline V lookup: CDR1 KGHSH, CDR2 LQKENI. The CDR3 runs to 13 residues. CDR3 bases: TGTGCCAGCTCATCGGGACACCTTGGCGAGCAGTACTTC. Encoded protein: CASSSGHLGEQYF. The full variable domain, in which reference TRBV18 and TRBJ2-7 provide the parts outside the CDR3, is NAGVMQNPRHLVRRRGQEARLRCSPMKGHSHVYWYRQLPEEGLKFMVYLQKENIIDESGMPKERFSAEFPKEGPSILRIQQVVRGDSAAYFCASSSGHLGEQYFGPGTRLTVT.

The chain links TRBV27 to TRBJ1-4; TRBD1 matches at 7 bases. The ends lost 6 bases at V and 3 bases at J; junction bases unmatched: 4. The CDR3 is made up of 14 amino acids. Germline loops: CDR1 MNHEY, CDR2 SMNVEV (reference sequence). For the CDR3, the DNA is TGTGCCAGCAGACGACAGGGATCTAATGAAAAACTGTTTTTT. Translating gives CASRRQGSNEKLFF.

The chain has TRBV5-4 and TRBJ1-4; D call uncertain. V lost 1 base and J 7 bases, leaving 8 bases between the germline ends. Looked up from germline, CDR1 is SGHNT and CDR2 is YYREEE (reference sequence). CDR3 length equals 13 residues. This CDR3 reads CASSLIRGEKLFF. DNA of the CDR3: TGTGCCAGCAGCTTGATCCGGGGTGAAAAACTGTTTTTT.

The chain couples TRBV2 to TRBJ2-7; 8 nucleotides line up with TRBD2. CDR3 length: 15 amino acids. With V trimmed by 3 bases and J by 5 bases, 9 bases remained unmatched. The germline gives CDR1 SNHLY, CDR2 FYNNEI. DNA of the CDR3: TGTGCCAGCAGTGATTTCTCGCGGGAGGATCACGAGCAGTACTTC. This codes for CASSDFSREDHEQYF. Full variable domain (missing parts from reference TRBV2 and TRBJ2-7): EPEVTQTPSHQVTQMGQEVILRCVPISNHLYFYWYRQILGQKVEFLVSFYNNEISEKSEIFDDQFSVERPDGSNFTLKIRSTKLEDSAMYFCASSDFSREDHEQYFGPGTRLTVT.

V usage is TRBV10-3 and J usage is TRBJ1-1; a possible D gene is TRBD1 (6 bases). Germline assignment: CDR1 ENHRY and CDR2 SYGVKD. The length of the CDR3 is 15 residues. The V end was cut by 6 bases, the J end by 1 base, with 15 bases between. As DNA, the CDR3 is TGTGCCATCAGCGAGCCGGGACAAAAGAACACTGAAGCTTTCTTT. The encoded protein is CAISEPGQKNTEAFF.

This chain links TRBV15 with TRBJ2-7, with 12 positions matching TRBD1. CDR3 size: 16 residues. Trimming removed 0 bases from V and 4 bases from J; junction bases left unmatched: 4. CDR1 is LNHNV and CDR2 is YYDKDF in the germline V gene (reference sequence). Written as DNA, the CDR3 is TGTGCCACCAGCAGAGAACGGGACAGGGGGCTTTACGAGCAGTACTTC. Protein: CATSRERDRGLYEQYF.

CDR3 nucleotides: TGTGCCACCTTAGCGGGGGCGGGAGATACGCAGTATTTT. The encoded protein is CATLAGAGDTQYF. The V call is TRBV10-3, the J call TRBJ2-3; the match to TRBD2 covers 9 bases. V lost 10 bases to trimming and J lost 5 bases; unmatched junction nucleotides: 7. Germline V gene sequence: CDR1 ENHRY, CDR2 SYGVKD. The CDR3 extends over 13 amino acids.

The J gene is TRBJ1-1, the V gene TRBV7-3; 7 bases are shared with TRBD1. The CDR3 consists of 13 residues. The V and J ends lost 3 bases and 5 bases, in that order; junction bases with no gene match: 3. Per the germline V gene, CDR1 is SGHTA and CDR2 is FQGTGA. The CDR3 DNA follows: TGTGCCAGCAGCTTGACAGGGAAGACTGAAGCTTTCTTT. Its translation is CASSLTGKTEAFF. Full variable domain (outside the CDR3, taken from reference TRBV7-3 and TRBJ1-1): GAGVSQTPSNKVTEKGKYVELRCDPISGHTALYWYRQSLGQGPEFLIYFQGTGAADDSGLPNDRFFAVRPEGSVSTLKIQRTERGDSAVYLCASSLTGKTEAFFGQGTRLTVV.

This rearrangement joins TRBV18 to TRBJ2-3, with TRBD2 matching over 8 bases. CDR1 KGHSH and CDR2 LQKENI come from the germline V gene. The CDR3 extends over 16 amino acids. Trimming cost V 3 bases and J 1 base; bases outside gene matches: 6. In DNA form, the CDR3 reads TGTGCCAGCTCACCCCCGGGGGGGGGAGGCACAGATACGCAGTATTTT. This encodes CASSPPGGGGTDTQYF.

The chain carries TRBV2 and TRBJ2-1; 8 nucleotides align to TRBD2. This CDR3 has 15 amino acids. The ends lost 6 bases at V and 6 bases at J; junction bases unmatched: 10. Germline-derived CDR1 and CDR2 are SNHLY and FYNNEI. This chain's CDR3 is CASRKTGGGSNEQFF. The CDR3 DNA follows: TGTGCCAGCAGAAAAACGGGGGGGGGTTCCAATGAGCAGTTCTTC.

As DNA, the CDR3 is TGTGCCAGCAGCACAGGCGCCAGGGGGGGAAACACCATATATTTT. Translating it yields CASSTGARGGNTIYF. The chain employs TRBV28 and TRBJ1-3; 7 bases are a match to TRBD1. Trimming cost V 6 bases and J 4 bases; bases outside gene matches: 9. The CDR3 covers 15 residues. Germline V gene data show CDR1 as MDHEN and CDR2 as SYDVKM.

The chain couples TRBV30 to TRBJ2-1; TRBD1 matches 9 bases. Trimming removed 1 base from V and 8 bases from J; junction bases left unmatched: 12. The CDR3 has 16 residues. Germline CDR1 is GTSNPN and CDR2 is SVGIG (reference sequence). In DNA form, the CDR3 reads TGTGCCTGGAGTGACCGGGACAGGGTGTTAGGCCATGAGCAGTTCTTC. Translation: CAWSDRDRVLGHEQFF.

The rearrangement joins TRBV29-1 to TRBJ1-4; TRBD1 aligns across 9 bases. This CDR3 region has 14 residues. The V gene's germline CDR1 is SQVTM and CDR2 ANQGSEA. After removal of 4 bases from V and 4 bases from J, the junction contained 4 bases not matched to a gene. The CDR3, as DNA: TGCAGCGTTGTCCCGGGACAGGGTAATGAAAAACTGTTTTTT. It encodes CSVVPGQGNEKLFF.